This paragraph covers one T cell receptor (beta chain) sequence. What it binds is unknown. The CDR3 ends on some other residue instead of the conserved phenylalanine or tryptophan, so this is likely a read error. This record comes from a study of tumor and adjacent non-tumor tissue in lung cancer. Across the study: Approximately 4.2 million productive TCRbeta reads were obtained per sample on average.

TCRbeta libraries were built with three rounds of nested PCR, modified from ARM-PCR. TCRdb fed the multiplex PCR reads into MiXCR, producing one record per CDR3 protein. The data show under 140,000 distinct CDR3 sequences, about 80% seen once. Findings and caveats of the study: Compared with tumor, normal lung showed significantly lower TCR diversity. Higher tumor TCR diversity was associated with shorter survival.

This CDR3 has 15 amino acids. The germline gives CDR1 MNHNY, CDR2 SVGAGI (reference sequence). The template was RNA from unsorted bulk tissue. Newly diagnosed lung cancer patients had thoracic surgery in China, August–November 2014, without prior chemotherapy. The rearrangement joins TRBV6-6 to TRBJ2-7; 10 bases line up with TRBD2. This TCR was sampled from a man between 65 and 85 years old with non-small cell lung cancer. Sequencing was done on a sample of lung tumor tissue. CDR3 sequence: CASSTPSGSFDEQYL. In DNA, the CDR3 is TGTGCCAGCTCTACCCCTAGCGGGAGTTTTGACGAACAGTACCTC.